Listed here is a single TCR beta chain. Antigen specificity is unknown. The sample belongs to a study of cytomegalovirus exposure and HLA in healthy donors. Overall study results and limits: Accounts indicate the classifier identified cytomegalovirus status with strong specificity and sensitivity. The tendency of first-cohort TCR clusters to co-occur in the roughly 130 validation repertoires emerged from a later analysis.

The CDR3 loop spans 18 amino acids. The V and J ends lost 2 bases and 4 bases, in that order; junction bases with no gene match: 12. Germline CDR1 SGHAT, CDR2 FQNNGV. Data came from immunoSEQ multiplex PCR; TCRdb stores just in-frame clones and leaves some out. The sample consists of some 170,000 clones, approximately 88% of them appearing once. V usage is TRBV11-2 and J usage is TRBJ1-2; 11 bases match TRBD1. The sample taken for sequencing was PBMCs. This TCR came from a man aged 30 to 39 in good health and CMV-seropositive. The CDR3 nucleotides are TGTGCCAGCAGCTTATTGAGACTCGGGACAGGGGGTGGCTATGGCTACACCTTC. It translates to CASSLLRLGTGGGYGYTF. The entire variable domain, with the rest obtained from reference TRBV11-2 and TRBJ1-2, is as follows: EAGVAQSPRYKIIEKRQSVAFWCNPISGHATLYWYQQILGQGPKLLIQFQNNGVVDDSQLPKDRFSAERLKGVDSTLKIQPAKLEDSAVYLCASSLLRLGTGGGYGYTFGSGTRLTVV.